This T cell receptor (beta chain) was profiled in a study of T cell repertoires in cytomegalovirus infection. Study-level points and caveats: Individuals carrying CMV plus the relevant HLA were identified by cumulative frequency of public TCR beta families.

This clonotype turned up a few times. Its matching antigen is unknown. The V end lost 2 bases, the J end lost 4 bases, and 14 bases lay between the germline ends. The CDR3 length is 15 residues. The germline V gene encodes CDR1 MNHEY and CDR2 SVGAGI. TCRdb passed the reads through MiXCR, listing each CDR3 protein once. The sample has around 330,000 distinct CDR3 sequences; roughly 17% are singletons. The chain combines TRBV6-5 with TRBJ1-2; possibly TRBD1 for D (5 bases). The sequencing sample was made of PBMCs. This receptor was taken from a human donor in good health (CMV status not recorded). Some clones in this sample may be carry-over from other donors' samples. CDR3 sequence: CASSYRKGRSYGYTF. The CDR3 DNA reads as TGTGCCAGCAGTTACAGAAAGGGACGGAGCTATGGCTACACCTTC.